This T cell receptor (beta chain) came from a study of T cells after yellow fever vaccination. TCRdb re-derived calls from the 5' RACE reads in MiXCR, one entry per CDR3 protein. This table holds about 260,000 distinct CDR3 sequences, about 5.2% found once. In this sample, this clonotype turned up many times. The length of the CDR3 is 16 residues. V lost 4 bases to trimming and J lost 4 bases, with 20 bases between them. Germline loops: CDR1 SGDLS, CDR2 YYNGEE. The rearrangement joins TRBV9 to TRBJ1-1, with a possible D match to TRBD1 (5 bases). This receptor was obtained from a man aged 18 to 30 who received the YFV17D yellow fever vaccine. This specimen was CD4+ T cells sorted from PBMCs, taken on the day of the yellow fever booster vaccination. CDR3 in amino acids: CASSPGGTVRSTEAFF. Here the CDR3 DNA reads TGTGCCAGCAGCCCGGGGGGAACCGTGAGGAGCACTGAAGCTTTCTTT.